This TCR beta chain is drawn from a study of blood T cell repertoires in COVID-19. Turning to the study itself: PBMCs, B-cell-depleted T cells, or T cells were the source of the cDNA or gDNA that made up the material.

This table comes from immunoSEQ multiplex PCR, and its TCRdb copy is limited to in-frame clones, with some not included. The table lists approximately 150,000 clones, roughly 84% of them singletons. Germline lookup yields CDR1 LNHDA and CDR2 SQIVND (reference sequence). The CDR3 runs to 15 residues. The V segment lost 7 bases and the J segment 2 bases; nucleotides outside the gene matches: 9. The sample consisted of peripheral blood. V and J are TRBV19 and TRBJ2-5; 8 bases line up with TRBD1. The source of this sequence is a woman aged 50 to 65 in a cohort sampled during active or convalescent COVID-19. CDR3 sequence: CASTKTGVAQETQYF. CDR3 coding DNA: TGTGCCAGTACAAAGACAGGGGTCGCGCAAGAGACCCAGTACTTC.